This TCR beta chain was obtained from a study of T cell repertoires in cytomegalovirus infection. At the level of the study: Well-studied HLA-B-restricted epitopes and recently identified HLA-C-restricted epitopes of CMV were both used in the study. Indicated by public TCR beta signatures were CMV infection and matching HLA type. General study findings and limits: Cumulative frequency (of public TCR beta family members) identified carriers of CMV plus the relevant HLA. It was HLA-C-restricted CMV-specific TCR beta clonotypes that dominated the response ex vivo.

In its sample, this clonotype was seen a few times. The antigen remains undetermined. The germline gives CDR1 DFQATT, CDR2 SNEGSKA (reference sequence). The CDR3 runs 13 residues. V dropped 3 bases and J dropped 5 bases, with 13 bases sitting between them. A single record per CDR3 protein comes from TCRdb applying MiXCR to the reads. Altogether about 360,000 distinct CDR3 sequences are present, just under 35% being singletons, with the ten largest covering around an eighth. This chain joins TRBV20-1 and TRBJ1-1, with D possibly TRBD1 on 6 matching bases. This TCR was sampled from a human donor in good health (CMV status not recorded). Some clones in this sample may be carry-over from other donors' samples. The sequencing here drew on cultured PBMCs, taken from culture after CMV antigen stimulation. CDR3 protein: CSASRGRGTEAFF. The DNA for the CDR3 is TGCAGTGCTAGTCGGGGGCGGGGGACTGAAGCTTTCTTT.